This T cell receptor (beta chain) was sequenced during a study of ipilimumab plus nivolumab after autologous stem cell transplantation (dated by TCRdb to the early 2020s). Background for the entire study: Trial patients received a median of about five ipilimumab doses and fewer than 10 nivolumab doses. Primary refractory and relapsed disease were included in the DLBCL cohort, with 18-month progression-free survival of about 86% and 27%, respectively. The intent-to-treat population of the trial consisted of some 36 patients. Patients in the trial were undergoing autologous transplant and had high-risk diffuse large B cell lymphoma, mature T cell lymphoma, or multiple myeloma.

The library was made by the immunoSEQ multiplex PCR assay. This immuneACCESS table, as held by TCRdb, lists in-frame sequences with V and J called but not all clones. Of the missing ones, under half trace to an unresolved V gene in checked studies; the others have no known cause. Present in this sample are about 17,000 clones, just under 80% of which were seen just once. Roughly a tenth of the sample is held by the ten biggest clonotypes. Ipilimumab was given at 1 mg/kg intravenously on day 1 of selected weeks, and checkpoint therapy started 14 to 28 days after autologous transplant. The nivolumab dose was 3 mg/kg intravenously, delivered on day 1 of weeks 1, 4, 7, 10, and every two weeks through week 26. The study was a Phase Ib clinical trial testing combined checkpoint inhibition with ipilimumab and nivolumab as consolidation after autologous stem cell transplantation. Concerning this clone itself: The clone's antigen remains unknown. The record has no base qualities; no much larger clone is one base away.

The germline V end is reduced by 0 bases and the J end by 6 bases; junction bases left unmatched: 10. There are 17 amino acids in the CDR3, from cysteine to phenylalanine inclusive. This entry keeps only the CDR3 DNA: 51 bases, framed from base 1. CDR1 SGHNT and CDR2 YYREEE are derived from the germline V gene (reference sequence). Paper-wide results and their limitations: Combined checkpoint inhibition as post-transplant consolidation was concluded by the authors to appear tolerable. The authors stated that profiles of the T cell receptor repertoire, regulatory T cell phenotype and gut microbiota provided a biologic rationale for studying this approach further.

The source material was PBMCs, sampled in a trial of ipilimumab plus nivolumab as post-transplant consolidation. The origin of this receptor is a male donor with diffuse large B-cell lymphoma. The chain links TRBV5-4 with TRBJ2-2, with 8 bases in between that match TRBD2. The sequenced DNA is TGTGCCAGCAGCTTGGAGTCGGGGGGGCATCTAGCCGGGGAGCTGTTTTTT. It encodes CASSLESGGHLAGELFF.